The sequence of this T cell receptor (beta chain) was determined in a study of T cells in localized non-small cell lung cancer. Study-level findings and limits: Across samples, adjacent lung featured a median around 57 of the top 100 tumor clones.

The assay was immunoSEQ multiplex PCR, and TCRdb's table has in-frame clones only and misses some. This table has tens of thousands of clones, about 88% appearing once. Concerning this clone: Its antigen is as yet unknown.

Source: peripheral blood, taken before any cancer treatment. This sequence was found in a female donor over 55 with stage I lung adenocarcinoma.

This CDR3 is CASSLATTEETQYF. CDR3 sequence (DNA): TGTGCCAGCAGCTTGGCTACGACCGAAGAGACCCAGTACTTC. The chain employs TRBV5-5 and TRBJ2-5; no definite D call. The CDR3 contains 14 residues. CDR1 SGHKS and CDR2 YYEKEE come from the germline V gene (reference sequence). Trimming stripped 0 bases from V and 3 bases from J, with 9 bases between.